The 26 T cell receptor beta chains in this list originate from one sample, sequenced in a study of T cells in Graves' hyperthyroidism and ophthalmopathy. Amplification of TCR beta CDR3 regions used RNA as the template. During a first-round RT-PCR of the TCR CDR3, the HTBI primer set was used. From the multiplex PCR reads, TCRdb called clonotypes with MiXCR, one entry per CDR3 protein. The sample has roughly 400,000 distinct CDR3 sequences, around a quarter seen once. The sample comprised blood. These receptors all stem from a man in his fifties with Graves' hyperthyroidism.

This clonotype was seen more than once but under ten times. The CDR3 spells CSAIKGGQRRVQETQYF. CDR3 coding DNA: TGCAGTGCCATAAAAGGGGGTCAGCGGAGGGTTCAAGAGACCCAGTACTTC. The chain has TRBV20-1 and TRBJ2-5; D tentatively reads TRBD1 or TRBD2 (6 bases each). V gave up 6 bases and J gave up 2 bases, with 25 bases separating them. CDR1 and CDR2 from the germline V gene are DFQATT and SNEGSKA (reference sequence). There are 17 residues in the CDR3.

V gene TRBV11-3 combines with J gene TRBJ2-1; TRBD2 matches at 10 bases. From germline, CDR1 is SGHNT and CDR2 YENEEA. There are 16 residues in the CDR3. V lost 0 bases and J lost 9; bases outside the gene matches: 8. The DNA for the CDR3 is TGTGCCAGCAGCTTAGACTTAACTAGCGGGACGACTGAGCAGTTCTTC. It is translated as CASSLDLTSGTTEQFF. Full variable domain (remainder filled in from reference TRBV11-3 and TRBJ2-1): EAGVVQSPRYKIIEKKQPVAFWCNPISGHNTLYWYLQNLGQGPELLIRYENEEAVDDSQLPKDRFSAERLKGVDSTLKIQPAELGDSAVYLCASSLDLTSGTTEQFFGPGTRLTVL.

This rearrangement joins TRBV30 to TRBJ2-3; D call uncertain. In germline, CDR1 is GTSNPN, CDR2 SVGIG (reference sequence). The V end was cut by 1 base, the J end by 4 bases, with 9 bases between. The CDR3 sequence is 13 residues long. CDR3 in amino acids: CAWSGWVPDTQYF. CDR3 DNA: TGTGCCTGGAGTGGGTGGGTCCCAGATACGCAGTATTTT.

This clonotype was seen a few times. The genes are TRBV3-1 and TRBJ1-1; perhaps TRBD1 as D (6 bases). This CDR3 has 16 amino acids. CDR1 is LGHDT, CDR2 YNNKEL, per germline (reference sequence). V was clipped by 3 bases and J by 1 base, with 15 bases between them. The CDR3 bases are TGTGCCAGCAGCCACTTAGGGGGGATCACGAACACTGAAGCTTTCTTT. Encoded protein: CASSHLGGITNTEAFF.

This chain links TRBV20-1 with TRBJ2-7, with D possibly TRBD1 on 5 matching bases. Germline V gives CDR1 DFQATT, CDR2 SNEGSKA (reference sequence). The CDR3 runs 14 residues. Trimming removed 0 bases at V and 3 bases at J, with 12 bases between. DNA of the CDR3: TGCAGTGCTAGAGATCAACAGGCCCTCTACGAGCAGTACTTC. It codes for CSARDQQALYEQYF.

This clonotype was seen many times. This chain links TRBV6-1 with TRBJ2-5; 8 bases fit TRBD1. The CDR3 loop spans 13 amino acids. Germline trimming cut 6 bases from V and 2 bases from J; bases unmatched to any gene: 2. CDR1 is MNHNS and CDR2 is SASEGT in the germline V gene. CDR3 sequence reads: CASRRTGQETQYF. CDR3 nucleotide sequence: TGTGCCAGCAGAAGGACAGGGCAAGAGACCCAGTACTTC.

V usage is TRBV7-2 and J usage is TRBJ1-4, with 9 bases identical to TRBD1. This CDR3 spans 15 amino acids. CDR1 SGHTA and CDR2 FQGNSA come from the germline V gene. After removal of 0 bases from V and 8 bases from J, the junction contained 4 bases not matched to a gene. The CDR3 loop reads CASSLARTGEEKLFF. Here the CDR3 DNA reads TGTGCCAGCAGCTTAGCGAGGACAGGGGAGGAAAAACTGTTTTTT.

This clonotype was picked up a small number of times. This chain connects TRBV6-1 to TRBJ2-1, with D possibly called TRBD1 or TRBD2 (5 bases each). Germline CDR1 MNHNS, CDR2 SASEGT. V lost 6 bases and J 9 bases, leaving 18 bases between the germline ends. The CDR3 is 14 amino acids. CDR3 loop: CASRFLRDPIEQFF. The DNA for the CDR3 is TGTGCCAGCAGATTCCTCCGGGACCCAATTGAGCAGTTCTTC.

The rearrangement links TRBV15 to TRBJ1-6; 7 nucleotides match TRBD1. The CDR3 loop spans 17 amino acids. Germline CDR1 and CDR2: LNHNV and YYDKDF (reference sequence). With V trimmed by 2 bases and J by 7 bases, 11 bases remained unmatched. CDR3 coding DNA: TGTGCCACCAGCAGAAATTGGGCAGGGACAGACAATTCACCCCTCCACTTT. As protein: CATSRNWAGTDNSPLHF.

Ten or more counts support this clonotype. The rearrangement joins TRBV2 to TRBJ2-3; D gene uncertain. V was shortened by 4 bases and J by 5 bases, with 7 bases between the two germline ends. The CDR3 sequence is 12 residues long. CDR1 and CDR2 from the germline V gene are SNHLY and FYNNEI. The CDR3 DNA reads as TGTGCCAGCAGTGTTGGTCTAGATACGCAGTATTTT. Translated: CASSVGLDTQYF.

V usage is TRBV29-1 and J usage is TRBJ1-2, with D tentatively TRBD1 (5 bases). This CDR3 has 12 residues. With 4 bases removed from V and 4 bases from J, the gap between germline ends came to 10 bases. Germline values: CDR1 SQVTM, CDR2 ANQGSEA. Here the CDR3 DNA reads TGCAGCGTTGGAGGACAAAGCTATGGCTACACCTTC. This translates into CSVGGQSYGYTF.

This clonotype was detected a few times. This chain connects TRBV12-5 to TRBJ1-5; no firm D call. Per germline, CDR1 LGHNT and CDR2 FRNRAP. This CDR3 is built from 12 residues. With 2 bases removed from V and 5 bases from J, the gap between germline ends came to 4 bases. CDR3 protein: CASGLPHQPQHF. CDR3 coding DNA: TGTGCTAGTGGTTTGCCCCATCAGCCCCAGCATTTT.

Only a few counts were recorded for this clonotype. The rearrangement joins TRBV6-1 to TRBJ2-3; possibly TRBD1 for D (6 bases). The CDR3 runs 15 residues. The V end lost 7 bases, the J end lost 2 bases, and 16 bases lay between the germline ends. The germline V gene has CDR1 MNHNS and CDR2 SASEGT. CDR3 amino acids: CASTERDTFTDTQYF. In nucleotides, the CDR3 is TGTGCCAGCACCGAGAGGGACACATTCACAGATACGCAGTATTTT.

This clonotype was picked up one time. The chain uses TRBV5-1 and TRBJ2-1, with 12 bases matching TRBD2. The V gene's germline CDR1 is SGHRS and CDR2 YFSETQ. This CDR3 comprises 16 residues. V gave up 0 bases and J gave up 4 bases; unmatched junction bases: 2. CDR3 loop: CASSLVGLAGYNEQFF. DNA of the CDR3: TGCGCCAGCAGCTTGGTAGGACTAGCGGGATACAATGAGCAGTTCTTC.

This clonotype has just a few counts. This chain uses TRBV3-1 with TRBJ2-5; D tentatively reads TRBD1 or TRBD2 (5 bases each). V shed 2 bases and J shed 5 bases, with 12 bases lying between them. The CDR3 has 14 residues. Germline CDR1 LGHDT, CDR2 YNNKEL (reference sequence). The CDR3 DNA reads TGTGCCAGCAGCCAATCTGGGGGTGAGGAGACCCAGTACTTC. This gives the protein CASSQSGGEETQYF.

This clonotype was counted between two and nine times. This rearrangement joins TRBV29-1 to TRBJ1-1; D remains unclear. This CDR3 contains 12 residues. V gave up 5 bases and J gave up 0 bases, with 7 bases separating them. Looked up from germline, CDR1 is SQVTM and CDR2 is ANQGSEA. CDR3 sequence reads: CSVTSMNTEAFF. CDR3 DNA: TGCAGCGTTACTTCCATGAACACTGAAGCTTTCTTT.

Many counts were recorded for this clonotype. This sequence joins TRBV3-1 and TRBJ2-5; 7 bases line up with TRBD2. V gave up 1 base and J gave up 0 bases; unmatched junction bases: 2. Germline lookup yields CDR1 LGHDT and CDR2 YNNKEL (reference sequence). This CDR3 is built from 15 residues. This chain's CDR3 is CASSQGLADQETQYF. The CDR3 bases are TGTGCCAGCAGCCAAGGGCTAGCGGACCAAGAGACCCAGTACTTC.

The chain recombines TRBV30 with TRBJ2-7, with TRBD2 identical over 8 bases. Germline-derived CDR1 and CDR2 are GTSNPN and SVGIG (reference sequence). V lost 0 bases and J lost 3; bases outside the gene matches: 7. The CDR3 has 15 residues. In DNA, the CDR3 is TGTGCCTGGAGTGTACACAGCGGGAGATACTACGAGCAGTACTTC. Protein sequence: CAWSVHSGRYYEQYF. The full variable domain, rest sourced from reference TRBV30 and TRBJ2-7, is SQTIHQWPATLVQPVGSPLSLECTVEGTSNPNLYWYRQAAGRGLQLLFYSVGIGQISSEVPQNLSASRPQDRQFILSSKKLLLSDSGFYLCAWSVHSGRYYEQYFGPGTRLTVT.

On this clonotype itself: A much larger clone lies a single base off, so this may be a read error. The CDR3 nucleotides read TGCGCCAGCAGCGGCGCAGCTTACGAGCAGTACTTC. It encodes CASSGAAYEQYF. V and J are TRBV5-1 and TRBJ2-7; D not resolved. The CDR3 runs 12 residues. From germline, CDR1 is SGHRS and CDR2 YFSETQ. Trimming took 4 bases from V and 4 from J, leaving 9 bases between them. Combining the CDR3 with reference TRBV5-1 and TRBJ2-7 gives the whole variable domain KAGVTQTPRYLIKTRGQQVTLSCSPISGHRSVSWYQQTPGQGLQFLFEYFSETQRNKGNFPGRFSGRQFSNSRSEMNVSTLELGDSALYLCASSGAAYEQYFGPGTRLTVT.

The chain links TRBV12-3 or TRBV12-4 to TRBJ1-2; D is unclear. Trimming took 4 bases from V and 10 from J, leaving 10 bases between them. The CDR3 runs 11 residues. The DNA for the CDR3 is TGTGCCAGCAGTTCCTGGGATGTCTACACCTTC. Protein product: CASSSWDVYTF.

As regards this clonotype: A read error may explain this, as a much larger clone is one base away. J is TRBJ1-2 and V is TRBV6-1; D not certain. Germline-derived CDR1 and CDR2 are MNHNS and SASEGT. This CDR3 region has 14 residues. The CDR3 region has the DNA TGTGCCAGCAGTGAAGCTGACATTAACTATAGCTACACCTTC. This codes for CASSEADINYSYTF.

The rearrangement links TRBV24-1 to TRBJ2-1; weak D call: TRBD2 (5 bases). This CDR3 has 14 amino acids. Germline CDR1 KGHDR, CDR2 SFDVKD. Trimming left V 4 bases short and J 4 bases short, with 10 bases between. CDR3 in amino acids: CATSESSGYNEQFF. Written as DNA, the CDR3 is TGTGCCACCAGTGAGAGTTCGGGATACAATGAGCAGTTCTTC.

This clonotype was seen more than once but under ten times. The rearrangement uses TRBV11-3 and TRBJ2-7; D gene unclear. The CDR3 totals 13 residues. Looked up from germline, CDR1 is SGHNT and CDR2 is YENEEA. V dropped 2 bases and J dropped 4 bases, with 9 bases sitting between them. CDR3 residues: CASSLTVPYEQYF. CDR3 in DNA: TGTGCCAGCAGCTTAACAGTCCCGTACGAGCAGTACTTC.

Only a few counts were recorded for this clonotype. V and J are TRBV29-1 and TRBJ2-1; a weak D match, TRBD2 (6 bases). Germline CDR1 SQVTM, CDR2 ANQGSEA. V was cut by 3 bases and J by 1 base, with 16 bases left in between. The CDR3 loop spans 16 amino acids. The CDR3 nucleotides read TGCAGCGTTGAGTATAGCGGAGTGAGGTCCTACAATGAGCAGTTCTTC. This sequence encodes CSVEYSGVRSYNEQFF.

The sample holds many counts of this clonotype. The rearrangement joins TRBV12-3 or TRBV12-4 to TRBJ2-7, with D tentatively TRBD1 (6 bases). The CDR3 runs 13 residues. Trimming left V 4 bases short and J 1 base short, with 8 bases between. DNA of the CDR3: TGTGCCAGCAGTTCCGGACAGTCCTACGAGCAGTACTTC. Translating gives CASSSGQSYEQYF.

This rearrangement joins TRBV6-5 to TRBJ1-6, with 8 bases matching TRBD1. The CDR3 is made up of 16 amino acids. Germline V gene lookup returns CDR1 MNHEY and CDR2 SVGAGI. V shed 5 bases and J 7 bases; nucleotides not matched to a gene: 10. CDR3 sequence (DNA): TGTGCCAGCAGTAACCTCGGGACAGGCGGCAATTCACCCCTCCACTTT. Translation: CASSNLGTGGNSPLHF.